The 32 T cell receptor beta chains given below trace back to one sample, sequenced in a study of blood T cell repertoires in COVID-19. Here immunoSEQ multiplex PCR was the method, and the copy in TCRdb shows in-frame clones only, minus some. This sample carries some 270,000 clones, 90% of them seen once, and the ten largest clones take roughly 2%. Source material: peripheral blood. All receptors derive from a woman aged 60-70 years with COVID-19, enrolled during active disease.

This clone was found a few times. The chain recombines TRBV19 with TRBJ2-2; 7 bases agree with TRBD2. Germline-derived CDR1 and CDR2 are LNHDA and SQIVND (reference sequence). The V gene end was trimmed by 3 bases and the J gene end by 8 bases; junction bases not matched to a gene: 9. The CDR3 spans 15 residues. CDR3 in DNA: TGTGCCAGTAGTATTGACGGGAGGACGTGGGGGGAGCTGTTTTTT. Amino acid sequence: CASSIDGRTWGELFF.

The V call is TRBV5-4, the J call TRBJ1-1; no clear D gene. The CDR3 contains 13 residues. Per germline, CDR1 SGHNT and CDR2 YYREEE (reference sequence). The V end was cut by 0 bases, the J end by 2 bases, with 5 bases between. The CDR3 here is CASSLAENTEAFF. CDR3 nucleotides: TGTGCCAGCAGCTTGGCAGAAAACACTGAAGCTTTCTTT.

This rearrangement joins TRBV18 to TRBJ2-3, with TRBD1 identical over 7 bases. Germline V gene data show CDR1 as KGHSH and CDR2 as LQKENI. The CDR3 contains 16 residues. V shed 3 bases and J 2 bases; nucleotides not matched to a gene: 8. As DNA, the CDR3 is TGTGCCAGCTCACCCCTTGAACAGGGGCACACAGATACGCAGTATTTT. Protein: CASSPLEQGHTDTQYF.

This chain uses TRBV7-2 with TRBJ2-1, with 8 bases fitting TRBD2. There are 19 residues in the CDR3. The V segment lost 8 bases and the J segment 0 bases; nucleotides outside the gene matches: 18. Looked up from germline, CDR1 is SGHTA and CDR2 is FQGNSA. CDR3 nucleotide sequence: TGTGCCAGCCGGGAGGGAACTAGCATCGACGCGAGCTCCTACAATGAGCAGTTCTTC. Amino acid sequence: CASREGTSIDASSYNEQFF.

The J gene is TRBJ2-5, the V gene TRBV2; 14 bases line up with TRBD2. The junction had 8 bases not matched to a gene; V was cut back by 1 base and J by 4 bases. CDR3 length: 18 residues. Germline CDR1 and CDR2: SNHLY and FYNNEI. The CDR3 is CASSEGRTSGGLGETQYF. The CDR3 nucleotides read TGTGCCAGCAGTGAAGGGAGGACTAGCGGGGGGTTGGGAGAGACCCAGTACTTC.

J is TRBJ1-2 and V is TRBV4-1; D unclear. V was pared by 0 bases and J by 0 bases, with 8 bases between. The germline CDR1 and CDR2 sequences are MGHRA and YSYEKL. This CDR3 is 15 amino acids long. The CDR3 nucleotides read TGCGCCAGCAGCCAAGAAGCGCTTACTAACTATGGCTACACCTTC. Protein sequence: CASSQEALTNYGYTF.

The CDR3 coding sequence is TGTGCCAGGGCGGGGGTTAACAGGGAAGCTAACTATGGCTACACCTTC. It encodes CARAGVNREANYGYTF. V usage is TRBV2 and J usage is TRBJ1-2; possible D gene TRBD1, 6 bases. V was cut by 9 bases and J by 0 bases, with 20 bases left in between. Per the germline V gene, CDR1 is SNHLY and CDR2 is FYNNEI. The CDR3 has 16 residues.

A word on this clone: One end of the junction varies from germline; a read error may be responsible. This chain links TRBV10-3 with TRBJ2-3, with D hard to call. CDR1 and CDR2 (germline): ENHRY, SYGVKD. This CDR3 comprises 11 residues. CDR3 sequence reads: CVISAADTQYF. The CDR3, as DNA: TGTGTCATCAGTGCAGCAGATACGCAGTATTTT.

The genes are TRBV7-9 and TRBJ2-3, with 7 bases lining up with TRBD1. The germline CDR1 and CDR2 sequences are SEHNR and FQNEAQ (reference sequence). The length of the CDR3 is 17 residues. Trimming removed 0 bases from V and 2 bases from J; junction bases left unmatched: 8. The CDR3 coding sequence is TGTGCCAGCAGCTTAGCTACAGGGGAAAGAAACACAGATACGCAGTATTTT. Translating it yields CASSLATGERNTDTQYF.

V is TRBV6-2 or TRBV6-3 and J is TRBJ1-2; 9 positions match TRBD1. Germline values: CDR1 MNHEY, CDR2 SVGEGT. The V segment lost 5 bases and the J segment 7 bases; nucleotides outside the gene matches: 8. The CDR3 is made up of 14 amino acids. CDR3 region: CASSPPGQGFGYTF. The CDR3 nucleotides are TGTGCCAGCAGTCCGCCGGGACAGGGATTTGGCTACACCTTC.

The V call is TRBV5-1, the J call TRBJ1-1; tentatively, D is TRBD1 (5 bases). The germline V gene encodes CDR1 SGHRS and CDR2 YFSETQ. Trimming left V 4 bases short and J 13 bases short, with 23 bases between. The CDR3 sequence is 14 residues long. CDR3 coding DNA: TGCGCCAGCAGCGTGGACACTAAAACACTCGACGTTTTCTTT. It is translated as CASSVDTKTLDVFF.

This clone appeared a few times. This sequence joins TRBV6-5 and TRBJ1-5; weak D call: TRBD1 (5 bases). Germline CDR1 MNHEY, CDR2 SVGAGI. This CDR3 spans 14 amino acids. Trimming pared 7 bases from V and 1 base from J, leaving 11 bases between. Here the CDR3 reads CASTQGSSNQPQHF. The DNA of the CDR3 is TGTGCCAGCACCCAGGGTTCGAGCAATCAGCCCCAGCATTTT.

Here the CDR3 reads CASSKGAGGEQYF. In DNA, the CDR3 is TGTGCCAGCAGCAAAGGGGCAGGGGGCGAGCAGTACTTC. The rearrangement joins TRBV11-3 to TRBJ2-7; 7 positions agree with TRBD1. This CDR3 spans 13 amino acids. Trimming cost V 5 bases and J 6 bases; bases outside gene matches: 7. Germline V gives CDR1 SGHNT, CDR2 YENEEA.

The chain combines TRBV27 with TRBJ1-5; tentative D call: TRBD1 (6 bases). The CDR3 is 11 residues long. V was shortened by 6 bases and J by 14 bases, with 14 bases between the two germline ends. CDR1 and CDR2 (germline): MNHEY, SMNVEV (reference sequence). CDR3 sequence (DNA): TGTGCCAGCAGGCATAACAGGGTCGAGCATTTT. This gives the protein CASRHNRVEHF.

The rearrangement uses TRBV9 and TRBJ1-3; 8 nucleotides line up with TRBD1. The CDR3 totals 15 residues. Per the germline V gene, CDR1 is SGDLS and CDR2 is YYNGEE. V was clipped by 4 bases and J by 2 bases; unmatched bases: 5. This CDR3 is CASSRQGSTGNTIYF. The CDR3 nucleotides are TGTGCCAGCAGCCGACAGGGGAGTACTGGAAACACCATATATTTT.

This clone was seen more than once but under ten times. The genes are TRBV7-9 and TRBJ1-4; no clear D gene. This CDR3 is built from 15 residues. Germline values: CDR1 SEHNR, CDR2 FQNEAQ (reference sequence). V lost 1 base, J lost 3 bases, and 9 bases lay in between. The CDR3 is CASSLDGAPNEKLFF. The CDR3 bases are TGTGCCAGCAGCTTAGATGGAGCTCCTAATGAAAAACTGTTTTTT.

The V call is TRBV7-2, the J call TRBJ1-2; the match to TRBD1 covers 8 bases. V was pared by 4 bases and J by 4 bases, with 5 bases of the junction left unmatched. CDR1 SGHTA and CDR2 FQGNSA come from the germline V gene. The CDR3 spans 14 residues. This CDR3 reads CASSYPGGIYGYTF. The CDR3 DNA is TGTGCCAGCAGCTACCCAGGGGGCATCTATGGCTACACCTTC.

This clone was counted between two and nine times. V gene TRBV6-5 combines with J gene TRBJ1-6; D possibly corresponds to TRBD1 (6 bases). Between the trimmed V and J ends, which lost 7 bases and 7 bases, there was a span of 14 bases. CDR3 length: 14 amino acids. Per the germline V gene, CDR1 is MNHEY and CDR2 is SVGAGI. CDR3 amino acids: CASIGQNQNSPLHF. The CDR3 DNA reads as TGTGCCAGCATAGGACAGAATCAGAATTCACCCCTCCACTTT.

This clone was seen a single time. The chain links TRBV7-8 to TRBJ2-7; tentative D call: TRBD1 (7 bases). Per the germline V gene, CDR1 is SGHVS and CDR2 is FQNEAQ. With 5 bases removed from V and 2 bases from J, the gap between germline ends came to 13 bases. This CDR3 has 14 amino acids. CDR3 in DNA: TGTGCCAGCAGCCAGACAGGGACTCCCTACGAGCAGTACTTC. Its translation is CASSQTGTPYEQYF.

V and J are TRBV3-1 (or the pseudogene TRBV3-2) and TRBJ2-3; TRBD2 aligns across 10 bases. Germline V gives CDR1 LGHDT, CDR2 YNNKEL (reference sequence). J lost 6 bases, V lost 3 bases, and 3 bases had no gene match. The CDR3 is 14 residues long. CDR3 coding DNA: TGTGCCAGCAGCCACGGGACTAGCGATGATACGCAGTATTTT. This sequence encodes CASSHGTSDDTQYF.

This clone was seen a handful of times. This chain links TRBV9 with TRBJ1-1, with D tentatively TRBD1 (6 bases). CDR3 length equals 13 residues. Per the germline V gene, CDR1 is SGDLS and CDR2 is YYNGEE. The V end lost 4 bases, the J end lost 5 bases, and 12 bases lay between the germline ends. CDR3 protein: CASSLEGGTEAFF. DNA for the CDR3: TGTGCCAGCAGCCTCGAGGGGGGGACTGAAGCTTTCTTT.

The chain joins TRBV5-1 to TRBJ2-6; unclear D gene. V dropped 4 bases and J dropped 1 base, with 3 bases sitting between them. This CDR3 has 13 amino acids. Germline V gene sequence: CDR1 SGHRS, CDR2 YFSETQ. The CDR3 here is CASSTSGANVLTF. CDR3 in DNA: TGCGCCAGCAGCACTTCTGGGGCCAACGTCCTGACTTTC.

V is TRBV4-2 and J is TRBJ1-6; 9 bases fit TRBD1. CDR1 is LGHNA, CDR2 YNFKEQ, per germline. V dropped 4 bases and J dropped 8; count of bases not matched to a gene: 9. The CDR3 extends over 16 amino acids. The CDR3 nucleotides are TGTGCCAGCAGCCGAGAGGGACAGGGAGGGTATTCACCCCTCCACTTT. Translated, it gives CASSREGQGGYSPLHF.

This clone has a single count. This rearrangement joins TRBV18 to TRBJ1-5; 7 bases are a match to TRBD1. This CDR3 contains 15 residues. The trim removed 3 bases at V and 7 bases at J, leaving 9 bases unmatched. CDR1 is KGHSH, CDR2 LQKENI, per germline. The chain's CDR3 is CASSPLSGTVQPQHF. The DNA of the CDR3 is TGTGCCAGCTCACCCCTCTCAGGGACAGTGCAGCCCCAGCATTTT.

The V and J genes are TRBV24-1 and TRBJ2-6, with 7 bases that match TRBD1. V was pared by 5 bases and J by 2 bases, with 8 bases of the junction left unmatched. Germline V lookup: CDR1 KGHDR, CDR2 SFDVKD. This CDR3 is 17 amino acids long. The CDR3 DNA reads as TGTGCCACCAGTGGGCCCGACAGGGTGGCTGGGGCCAACGTCCTGACTTTC. It yields the protein CATSGPDRVAGANVLTF.

The genes are TRBV5-1 and TRBJ2-2; TRBD2 agrees at 13 bases. Germline lookup yields CDR1 SGHRS and CDR2 YFSETQ. The CDR3 is 16 residues long. The V and J ends lost 3 bases and 5 bases, in that order; junction bases with no gene match: 4. In DNA form, the CDR3 reads TGCGCCAGCAGCTCCGGACTAGCGGGGGTAACCGGGGAGCTGTTTTTT. The encoded protein is CASSSGLAGVTGELFF.

The chain recombines TRBV11-2 with TRBJ1-4; maybe TRBD1 (6 bases). There are 16 residues in the CDR3. In germline, CDR1 is SGHAT, CDR2 FQNNGV. V was shortened by 5 bases and J by 0 bases, with 13 bases between the two germline ends. The CDR3 nucleotides read TGTGCCAGCAGCAAACAGGGTTATTCAACTAATGAAAAACTGTTTTTT. Translation: CASSKQGYSTNEKLFF.

This clone was picked up a small number of times. The chain couples TRBV2 to TRBJ1-2; D not certain. Germline V gene lookup returns CDR1 SNHLY and CDR2 FYNNEI. Between the trimmed V and J ends, which lost 3 bases and 3 bases, there was a span of 11 bases. CDR3 length equals 14 residues. The CDR3 region has the DNA TGTGCCAGCAGTGAGAGTGGAGAGCACTATGGCTACACCTTC. Amino acids: CASSESGEHYGYTF.

The table lists this clone with a few counts. The genes are TRBV29-1 and TRBJ1-2; the match to TRBD1 covers 10 bases. CDR1 SQVTM and CDR2 ANQGSEA come from the germline V gene. The V gene end was trimmed by 3 bases and the J gene end by 4 bases; junction bases not matched to a gene: 8. CDR3 length equals 15 residues. The CDR3 protein is CSVDSGQGGLYGYTF. CDR3 coding DNA: TGCAGCGTTGATTCTGGACAGGGGGGCCTCTATGGCTACACCTTC.

The V gene is TRBV7-2, the J gene TRBJ2-2; a possible D gene is TRBD2 (5 bases). In germline, CDR1 is SGHTA, CDR2 FQGNSA. Deletions cut 4 bases from V and 6 bases from J, with 12 bases between. CDR3 length equals 14 residues. The CDR3, as DNA: TGTGCCAGCAGCTATACTAGGGATGCCGGGGAGCTGTTTTTT. As protein: CASSYTRDAGELFF.

V and J are TRBV27 and TRBJ1-6, with D perhaps matching TRBD1 (5 bases). This CDR3 spans 14 amino acids. Germline V gene sequence: CDR1 MNHEY, CDR2 SMNVEV (reference sequence). The V gene lost 6 bases and the J gene lost 6 bases, with 12 bases spanning the gap. CDR3 bases: TGTGCCAGCAGCGTAAGGGGTAGTAATTCACCCCTCCACTTT. Amino acid sequence: CASSVRGSNSPLHF.

The sample holds one count of this clone. The rearrangement uses TRBV6-5 and TRBJ1-2; the D gene is possibly TRBD1 (6 bases). CDR1 MNHEY and CDR2 SVGAGI come from the germline V gene. V was cut by 4 bases and J by 3 bases, with 18 bases left in between. This CDR3 has 16 residues. For the CDR3, the DNA is TGTGCCAGCAGTTCCCCCAGGGGCAGGGGTTACTATGGCTACACCTTC. Encoded protein: CASSSPRGRGYYGYTF.